The 23 T cell receptor beta chains reported below all come from one sample, sequenced in a study of identical twins. TCRdb redid the calling of the 5' RACE reads with MiXCR, one entry per CDR3 protein. The data show 240,000 or so distinct CDR3 sequences, approximately 7% seen once. These data were likewise used in another study, on yellow fever vaccine responses in identical twins.

The sequenced sample was memory (CD45RO+) T cells sorted from blood. The receptors here all came from a woman aged 18 to 35 in good health.

This clonotype was seen many times. The V and J genes are TRBV7-2 and TRBJ1-3; D gene ambiguous. Trimming shortened V by 2 bases and J by 6 bases, and 8 bases separated the two germline ends. The length of the CDR3 is 13 residues. Germline V gene data show CDR1 as SGHTA and CDR2 as FQGNSA. CDR3 bases: TGTGCCAGCAGCTTAAGCAGTGCAAACACCATATATTTT. Translated: CASSLSSANTIYF.

The chain is built from TRBV6-1 and TRBJ2-1; D gene uncertain. Germline V lookup: CDR1 MNHNS, CDR2 SASEGT. This CDR3 is 15 amino acids long. V was shortened by 6 bases and J by 4 bases, with 16 bases between the two germline ends. The CDR3 is CASRKDQSRYNEQFF. CDR3 DNA sequence: TGTGCCAGCAGGAAGGACCAATCGCGGTACAATGAGCAGTTCTTC.

This clonotype was seen more than once but under ten times. The chain uses TRBV4-1 and TRBJ2-7; 11 positions agree with TRBD2. The J segment lost 3 bases and the V segment lost 5 bases, leaving 6 bases of the junction unmatched. The germline gives CDR1 MGHRA, CDR2 YSYEKL. This CDR3 region has 15 residues. The chain's CDR3 is CASSTRTSGFYEQYF. The CDR3 DNA reads TGCGCCAGCAGCACCCGGACTAGCGGGTTCTACGAGCAGTACTTC.

This clonotype appeared a single time. J is TRBJ2-3 and V is TRBV28; TRBD2 aligns across 14 bases. CDR3 length: 18 residues. Germline CDR1 is MDHEN and CDR2 is SYDVKM. V lost 5 bases, J lost 0 bases, and 7 bases stayed unmatched. The CDR3 coding sequence is TGTGCCAGCAGTCTTGGACTAGCGGGAGGCCTTAGCACAGATACGCAGTATTTT. As protein: CASSLGLAGGLSTDTQYF. Based on the CDR3 plus reference TRBV28 and TRBJ2-3, the full variable domain is DVKVTQSSRYLVKRTGEKVFLECVQDMDHENMFWYRQDPGLGLRLIYFSYDVKMKEKGDIPEGYSVSREKKERFSLILESASTNQTSMYLCASSLGLAGGLSTDTQYFGPGTRLTVL.

The V call is TRBV19, the J call TRBJ2-3, with 7 bases aligning to TRBD2. After removal of 4 bases from V and 6 bases from J, the junction contained 10 bases not matched to a gene. Germline values: CDR1 LNHDA, CDR2 SQIVND (reference sequence). The CDR3 sequence is 15 residues long. The CDR3 DNA is TGTGCCAGTAGTAACTCGGGACTACCGAGGGATACGCAGTATTTT. Translating gives CASSNSGLPRDTQYF.

The rearrangement uses TRBV20-1 and TRBJ1-3; TRBD1 matches at 8 bases. V was clipped by 5 bases and J by 4 bases; unmatched bases: 4. The CDR3 runs 13 residues. CDR1 is DFQATT, CDR2 SNEGSKA, per germline (reference sequence). The CDR3 protein is CSARTGGGNTIYF. DNA of the CDR3: TGCAGTGCTCGAACAGGGGGAGGAAACACCATATATTTT.

The chain uses TRBV4-2 and TRBJ2-3; D is uncertain. V lost 4 bases, J lost 0 bases, and 11 bases lay in between. The CDR3 runs 15 residues. CDR1 LGHNA and CDR2 YNFKEQ come from the germline V gene. DNA for the CDR3: TGTGCCAGCAGCCCCAAGGGATCTAGCACAGATACGCAGTATTTT. This translates into CASSPKGSSTDTQYF.

This clonotype was counted at least ten times. CDR3 region: CASSIGGPGSYEQFF. The CDR3 DNA follows: TGTGCCAGTAGTATCGGGGGGCCCGGGTCATATGAGCAGTTCTTC. The rearrangement joins TRBV19 to TRBJ2-1; maybe TRBD2 (7 bases). CDR3 size: 15 residues. In germline, CDR1 is LNHDA, CDR2 SQIVND (reference sequence). V lost 3 bases and J 8 bases, leaving 17 bases between the germline ends. The full variable domain, with the rest looked up from reference TRBV19 and TRBJ2-1, is DGGITQSPKYLFRKEGQNVTLSCEQNLNHDAMYWYRQDPGQGLRLIYYSQIVNDFQKGDIAEGYSVSREKKESFPLTVTSAQKNPTAFYLCASSIGGPGSYEQFFGPGTRLTVL.

This sequence joins TRBV5-1 and TRBJ2-7, with D possibly TRBD1 on 5 matching bases. Germline V CDR1 and CDR2: SGHRS, YFSETQ. The CDR3 runs to 15 residues. Trimming pared 0 bases from V and 4 bases from J, leaving 14 bases between. CDR3 protein: CASSLGDVRVYEQYF. For the CDR3, the DNA is TGCGCCAGCAGCTTGGGTGACGTCAGGGTGTACGAGCAGTACTTC.

The table lists this clonotype with many counts. The genes are TRBV3-1 and TRBJ1-1; a weak D match, TRBD1 (5 bases). CDR3 length: 17 residues. Trimming took 0 bases from V and 1 from J, leaving 15 bases between them. Germline V gene data show CDR1 as LGHDT and CDR2 as YNNKEL (reference sequence). The CDR3 is CASSQDYIRTPNTEAFF. The CDR3 DNA follows: TGTGCCAGCAGCCAAGATTACATTAGGACACCGAACACTGAAGCTTTCTTT.

This clonotype has a handful of counts. V is TRBV27 and J is TRBJ2-7; 9 positions agree with TRBD2. CDR3 length: 15 residues. Germline V gives CDR1 MNHEY, CDR2 SMNVEV (reference sequence). V trimming: 5 bases; J trimming: 2 bases; junction bases outside the gene matches: 7. For the CDR3, the DNA is TGTGCCAGCAGTACCGCGGGACTAGCTGCCTACGAGCAGTACTTC. It yields the protein CASSTAGLAAYEQYF.

This clonotype was counted only a few times. This chain joins TRBV20-1 and TRBJ1-6; D is uncertain. V lost 7 bases and J 7 bases, leaving 14 bases between the germline ends. CDR3 size: 13 residues. Germline CDR1 reads DFQATT; CDR2 reads SNEGSKA (reference sequence). The CDR3 nucleotides read TGCAGTGTTCAAACCGGGCCAAATTCACCCCTCCACTTT. It is translated as CSVQTGPNSPLHF.

This sequence joins TRBV7-9 and TRBJ2-7; tentatively, D is TRBD2 (7 bases). The CDR3 contains 14 residues. Trimming stripped 5 bases from V and 4 bases from J, with 15 bases between. Per the germline V gene, CDR1 is SEHNR and CDR2 is FQNEAQ (reference sequence). The DNA for the CDR3 is TGTGCCAGCAGCCCAGGACTAGGGGGATACGAGCAGTACTTC. Translated: CASSPGLGGYEQYF.

The V and J genes are TRBV5-1 and TRBJ1-1; tentative D call: TRBD1 (5 bases). Trimming shortened V by 4 bases and J by 1 base, and 11 bases separated the two germline ends. Germline V lookup: CDR1 SGHRS, CDR2 YFSETQ. The CDR3 totals 14 residues. Here the CDR3 DNA reads TGCGCCAGCAGCCCCAGGGTTTCGAACACTGAAGCTTTCTTT. It encodes CASSPRVSNTEAFF.

The V gene is TRBV5-1, the J gene TRBJ2-1, with 9 positions matching TRBD2. The CDR3 is made up of 14 amino acids. The trim removed 5 bases at V and 5 bases at J, leaving 5 bases unmatched. The V gene's germline CDR1 is SGHRS and CDR2 YFSETQ. The CDR3 is CASRASGANNEQFF. The CDR3 region has the DNA TGCGCCAGCAGGGCTAGCGGGGCTAACAATGAGCAGTTCTTC. Looking up the rest from reference TRBV5-1 and TRBJ2-1 gives the full variable domain: KAGVTQTPRYLIKTRGQQVTLSCSPISGHRSVSWYQQTPGQGLQFLFEYFSETQRNKGNFPGRFSGRQFSNSRSEMNVSTLELGDSALYLCASRASGANNEQFFGPGTRLTVL.

This clonotype has just a few counts. This chain connects TRBV4-1 to TRBJ2-5; 10 bases align to TRBD2. CDR1 is MGHRA, CDR2 YSYEKL, per germline. The V and J ends lost 0 bases and 10 bases, in that order; junction bases with no gene match: 11. The CDR3 runs 16 residues. CDR3 sequence: CASSQDGASGGVIQYF. CDR3 DNA: TGCGCCAGCAGCCAAGATGGGGCTAGCGGGGGTGTTATCCAGTACTTC.

This clonotype was seen only a few times. The rearrangement links TRBV3-1 to TRBJ2-4, with D maybe TRBD2 (5 bases). Germline V gene sequence: CDR1 LGHDT, CDR2 YNNKEL (reference sequence). V was pared by 1 base and J by 0 bases, with 13 bases between. This CDR3 is built from 17 residues. CDR3 coding DNA: TGTGCCAGCAGCCAAGGCCCGGGATCTCTAGCCAAAAACATTCAGTACTTC. Residues: CASSQGPGSLAKNIQYF.

This clonotype has a count of ten or more. The rearrangement joins TRBV18 to TRBJ2-1; D gene ambiguous. The CDR3 loop spans 11 amino acids. Germline values: CDR1 KGHSH, CDR2 LQKENI. V shed 2 bases and J shed 8 bases, with 4 bases lying between them. The CDR3 DNA is TGTGCCAGCTCACCATATGATGAGCAGTTCTTC. The encoded protein is CASSPYDEQFF. Based on the CDR3 plus reference TRBV18 and TRBJ2-1, the full variable domain is NAGVMQNPRHLVRRRGQEARLRCSPMKGHSHVYWYRQLPEEGLKFMVYLQKENIIDESGMPKERFSAEFPKEGPSILRIQQVVRGDSAAYFCASSPYDEQFFGPGTRLTVL.

The V call is TRBV5-5, the J call TRBJ2-5; tentatively, D is TRBD1 or TRBD2 (6 bases each). The V and J ends lost 4 bases and 3 bases respectively, with 13 bases between them. CDR3 length: 14 amino acids. CDR1 SGHKS and CDR2 YYEKEE come from the germline V gene (reference sequence). The CDR3 region has the DNA TGTGCCAGCAGCCGAGGGGGGCTGGAAGAGACCCAGTACTTC. Translation gives CASSRGGLEETQYF.

The CDR3 loop reads CASSSRLAENEQFF. In DNA, the CDR3 is TGTGCCAGCAGTTCACGACTAGCGGAAAATGAGCAGTTCTTC. This rearrangement joins TRBV28 to TRBJ2-1; 9 bases match TRBD2. The germline CDR1 and CDR2 sequences are MDHEN and SYDVKM. The CDR3 has 14 amino acids. Trimming took 4 bases from V and 7 from J; bases not matched to a gene: 5.

This clonotype was picked up many times. The rearrangement links TRBV28 to TRBJ1-1, with a possible D match to TRBD1 (6 bases). V was cut by 7 bases and J by 9 bases, with 24 bases left in between. CDR1 and CDR2 from the germline V gene are MDHEN and SYDVKM. There are 15 residues in the CDR3. CDR3 DNA sequence: TGTGCCAGCAACTTATCCGCCGACAGGCCTCGAAAAGCTTTCTTT. Its translation: CASNLSADRPRKAFF.

The table lists this clonotype with many counts. This sequence joins TRBV29-1 and TRBJ2-1; TRBD2 matches at 12 bases. Germline values: CDR1 SQVTM, CDR2 ANQGSEA. The CDR3 runs 15 residues. V trimming: 4 bases; J trimming: 6 bases; junction bases outside the gene matches: 7. In DNA form, the CDR3 reads TGCAGCGTTGGCCGACTAGCGGGAGTCCCCAATGAGCAGTTCTTC. This translates into CSVGRLAGVPNEQFF.

The genes are TRBV7-9 and TRBJ2-5; 7 bases align to TRBD1. J was trimmed by 4 bases and V by 5 bases; bases with no gene match: 13. Germline assignment: CDR1 SEHNR and CDR2 FQNEAQ (reference sequence). The CDR3 has 16 amino acids. CDR3 bases: TGTGCCAGCAGCGTACGGACAGGAGTGCTTTCAGAGACCCAGTACTTC. It yields the protein CASSVRTGVLSETQYF.